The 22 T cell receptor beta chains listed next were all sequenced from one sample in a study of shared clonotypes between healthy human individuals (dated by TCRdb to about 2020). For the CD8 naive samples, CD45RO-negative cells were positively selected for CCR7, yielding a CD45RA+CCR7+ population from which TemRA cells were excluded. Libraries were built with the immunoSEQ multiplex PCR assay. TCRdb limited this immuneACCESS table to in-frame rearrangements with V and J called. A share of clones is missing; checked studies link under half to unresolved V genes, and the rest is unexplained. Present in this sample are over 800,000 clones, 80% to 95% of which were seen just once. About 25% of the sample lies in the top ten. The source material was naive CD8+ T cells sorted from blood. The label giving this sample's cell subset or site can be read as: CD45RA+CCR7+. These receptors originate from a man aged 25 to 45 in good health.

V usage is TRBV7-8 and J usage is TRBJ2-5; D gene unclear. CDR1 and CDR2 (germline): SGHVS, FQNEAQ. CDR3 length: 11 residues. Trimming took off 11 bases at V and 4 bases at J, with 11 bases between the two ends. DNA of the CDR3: TGTGCCCTTGCTTCCCCAGAGACCCAGTACTTC. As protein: CALASPETQYF.

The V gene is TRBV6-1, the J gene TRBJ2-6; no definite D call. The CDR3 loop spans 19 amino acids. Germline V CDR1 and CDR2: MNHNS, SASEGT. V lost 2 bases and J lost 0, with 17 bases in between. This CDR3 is CASSESSWPLSSGANVLTF. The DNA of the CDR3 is TGTGCCAGCAGTGAAAGTAGTTGGCCGCTTAGCTCTGGGGCCAACGTCCTGACTTTC.

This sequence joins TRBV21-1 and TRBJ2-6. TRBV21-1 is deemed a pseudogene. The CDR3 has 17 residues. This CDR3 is CASSSMEMGFRANVLTF. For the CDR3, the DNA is TGTGCCAGCAGCAGCATGGAGATGGGGTTTAGGGCCAACGTCCTGACTTTC.

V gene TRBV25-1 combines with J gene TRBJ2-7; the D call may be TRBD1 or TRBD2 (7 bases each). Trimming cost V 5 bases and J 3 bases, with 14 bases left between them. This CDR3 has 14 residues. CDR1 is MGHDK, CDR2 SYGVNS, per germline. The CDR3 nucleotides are TGTGCCAGCAGTAAAGGGGGCGGGAGCTACGAGCAGTACTTC. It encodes CASSKGGGSYEQYF.

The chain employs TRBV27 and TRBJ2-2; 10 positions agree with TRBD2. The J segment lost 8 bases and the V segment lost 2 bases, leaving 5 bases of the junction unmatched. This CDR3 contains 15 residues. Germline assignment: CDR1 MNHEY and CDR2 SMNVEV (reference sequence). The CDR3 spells CASSLGTSVYGELFF. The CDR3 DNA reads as TGTGCCAGCAGTTTAGGGACTAGCGTTTATGGGGAGCTGTTTTTT.

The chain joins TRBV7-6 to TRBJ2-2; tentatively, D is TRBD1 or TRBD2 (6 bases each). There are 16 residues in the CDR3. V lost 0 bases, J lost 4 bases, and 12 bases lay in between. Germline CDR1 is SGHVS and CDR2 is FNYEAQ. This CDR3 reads CASSLAGGRATGELFF. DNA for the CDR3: TGTGCCAGCAGCTTAGCAGGGGGGAGAGCCACCGGGGAGCTGTTTTTT.

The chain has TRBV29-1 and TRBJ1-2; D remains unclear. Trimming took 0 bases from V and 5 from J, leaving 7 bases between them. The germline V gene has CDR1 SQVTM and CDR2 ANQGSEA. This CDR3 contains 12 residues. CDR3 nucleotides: TGCAGCGTTGAAGACCCTCCTTATGGCTACACCTTC. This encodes CSVEDPPYGYTF.

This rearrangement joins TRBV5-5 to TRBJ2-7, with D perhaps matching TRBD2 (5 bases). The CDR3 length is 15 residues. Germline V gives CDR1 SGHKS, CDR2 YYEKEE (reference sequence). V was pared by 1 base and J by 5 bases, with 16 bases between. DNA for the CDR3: TGTGCCAGCAGCTTGTGGGAGAATGTTCGTGACGAGCAGTACTTC. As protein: CASSLWENVRDEQYF.

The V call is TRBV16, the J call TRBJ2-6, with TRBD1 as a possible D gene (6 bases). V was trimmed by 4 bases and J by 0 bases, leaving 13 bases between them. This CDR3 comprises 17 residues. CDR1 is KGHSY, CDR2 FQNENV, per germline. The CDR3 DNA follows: TGTGCCAGCAGCCCGGACAGTACCGTCTCTGGGGCCAACGTCCTGACTTTC. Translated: CASSPDSTVSGANVLTF. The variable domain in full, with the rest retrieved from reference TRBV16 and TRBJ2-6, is GEEVAQTPKHLVRGEGQKAKLYCAPIKGHSYVFWYQQVLKNEFKFLISFQNENVFDETGMPKERFSAKCLPNSPCSLEIQATKLEDSAVYFCASSPDSTVSGANVLTFGAGSRLTVL.

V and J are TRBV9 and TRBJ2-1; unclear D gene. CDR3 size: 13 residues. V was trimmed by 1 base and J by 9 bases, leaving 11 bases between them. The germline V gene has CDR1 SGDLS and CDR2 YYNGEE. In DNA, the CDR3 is TGTGCCAGCAGCGTATATGAGAGTGGTGAGCAGTTCTTC. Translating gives CASSVYESGEQFF.

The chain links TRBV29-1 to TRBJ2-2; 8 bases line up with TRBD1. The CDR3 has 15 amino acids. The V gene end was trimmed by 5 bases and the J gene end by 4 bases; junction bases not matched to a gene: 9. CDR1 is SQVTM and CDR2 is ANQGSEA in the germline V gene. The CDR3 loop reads CSVSPTGGLTGELFF. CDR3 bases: TGCAGCGTTTCCCCAACAGGGGGACTCACCGGGGAGCTGTTTTTT.

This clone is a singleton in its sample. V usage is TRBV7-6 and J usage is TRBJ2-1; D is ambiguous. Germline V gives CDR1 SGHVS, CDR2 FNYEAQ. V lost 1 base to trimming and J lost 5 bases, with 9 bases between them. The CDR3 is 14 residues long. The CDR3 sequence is CASSLESEDNEQFF. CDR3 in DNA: TGTGCCAGCAGCTTAGAGTCAGAGGACAATGAGCAGTTCTTC.

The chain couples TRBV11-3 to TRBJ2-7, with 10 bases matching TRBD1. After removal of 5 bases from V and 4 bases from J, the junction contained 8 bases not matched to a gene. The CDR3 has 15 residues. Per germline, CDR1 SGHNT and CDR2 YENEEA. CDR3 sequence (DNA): TGTGCCAGCAGCAATTCGGGACAGGGGTATTACGAGCAGTACTTC. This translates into CASSNSGQGYYEQYF.

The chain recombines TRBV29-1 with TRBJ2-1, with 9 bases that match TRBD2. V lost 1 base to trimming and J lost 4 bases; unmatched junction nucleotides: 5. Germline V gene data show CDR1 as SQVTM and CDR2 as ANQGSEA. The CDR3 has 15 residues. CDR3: CSVEGSSGNYNEQFF. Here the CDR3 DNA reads TGCAGCGTTGAAGGGTCTAGCGGGAATTACAATGAGCAGTTCTTC.

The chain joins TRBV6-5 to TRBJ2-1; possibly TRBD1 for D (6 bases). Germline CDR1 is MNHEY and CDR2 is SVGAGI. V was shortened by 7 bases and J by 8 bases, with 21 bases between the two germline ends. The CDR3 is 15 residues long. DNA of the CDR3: TGTGCCAGCATAAAATGGCCAGGCAGGGGTGATGAGCAGTTCTTC. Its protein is CASIKWPGRGDEQFF.

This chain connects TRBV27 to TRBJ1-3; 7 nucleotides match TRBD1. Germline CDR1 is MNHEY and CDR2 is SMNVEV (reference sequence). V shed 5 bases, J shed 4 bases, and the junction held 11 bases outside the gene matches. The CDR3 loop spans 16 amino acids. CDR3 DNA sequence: TGTGCCAGCAGTCTGACTTGGGACAGCCAAGGAAACACCATATATTTT. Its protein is CASSLTWDSQGNTIYF.

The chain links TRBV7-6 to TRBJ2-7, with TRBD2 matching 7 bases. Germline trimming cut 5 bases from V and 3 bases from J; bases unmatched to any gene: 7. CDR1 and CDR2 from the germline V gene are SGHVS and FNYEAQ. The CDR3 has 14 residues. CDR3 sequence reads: CASSRWGEGYEQYF. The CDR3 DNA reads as TGTGCCAGCAGCCGATGGGGGGAGGGCTACGAGCAGTACTTC.

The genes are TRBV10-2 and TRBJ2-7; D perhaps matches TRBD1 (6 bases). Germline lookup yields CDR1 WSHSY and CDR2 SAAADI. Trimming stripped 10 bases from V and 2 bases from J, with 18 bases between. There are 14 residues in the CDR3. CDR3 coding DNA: TGCGCCAACAAGGCCGGGACACAACCCTACGAGCAGTACTTC. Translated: CANKAGTQPYEQYF.

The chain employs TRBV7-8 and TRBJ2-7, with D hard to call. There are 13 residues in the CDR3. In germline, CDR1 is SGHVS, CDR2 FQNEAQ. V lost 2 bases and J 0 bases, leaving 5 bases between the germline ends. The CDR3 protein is CASSLWVSYEQYF. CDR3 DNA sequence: TGTGCCAGCAGCTTATGGGTCTCCTACGAGCAGTACTTC.

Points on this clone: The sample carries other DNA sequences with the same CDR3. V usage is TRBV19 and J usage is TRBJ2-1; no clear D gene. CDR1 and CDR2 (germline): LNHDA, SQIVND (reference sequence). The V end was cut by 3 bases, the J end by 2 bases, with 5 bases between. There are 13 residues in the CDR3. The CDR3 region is CASSIVAYNEQFF. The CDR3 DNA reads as TGTGCCAGTAGTATCGTGGCCTACAATGAGCAGTTCTTC.

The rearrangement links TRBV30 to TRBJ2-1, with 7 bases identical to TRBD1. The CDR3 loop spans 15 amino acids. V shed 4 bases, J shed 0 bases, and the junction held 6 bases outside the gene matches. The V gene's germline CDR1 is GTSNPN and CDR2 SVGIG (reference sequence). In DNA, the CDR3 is TGTGCCTGGAAGGTGACAGGGAGCTCCTACAATGAGCAGTTCTTC. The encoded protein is CAWKVTGSSYNEQFF.

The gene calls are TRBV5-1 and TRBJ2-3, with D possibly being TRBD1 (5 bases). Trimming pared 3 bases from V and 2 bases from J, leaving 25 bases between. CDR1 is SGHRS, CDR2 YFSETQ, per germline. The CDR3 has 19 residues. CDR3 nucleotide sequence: TGCGCCAGCAGCTCGCGCCCCTTCGGCAGGGAAGTAAACACAGATACGCAGTATTTT. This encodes CASSSRPFGREVNTDTQYF.